Below are 32 T cell receptor beta chains sequenced from a single sample in a study of blood T cell repertoires in COVID-19. Some clones are missing from TCRdb's copy, which holds only in-frame ones; the method was immunoSEQ multiplex PCR. The sample has hundreds of thousands of clones; 70% to 90% are singletons. What was sequenced was peripheral blood. These receptors all stem from a woman aged 55-69 years with COVID-19, enrolled during active disease.

This chain joins TRBV7-2 and TRBJ1-6, with TRBD1 as a possible D gene (6 bases). From germline, CDR1 is SGHTA and CDR2 FQGNSA. The V gene lost 3 bases and the J gene lost 6 bases, with 15 bases spanning the gap. The length of the CDR3 is 16 residues. CDR3 sequence reads: CASSLLQGLGNSPLHF. The CDR3 DNA is TGTGCCAGCAGCTTGTTACAGGGTCTGGGTAATTCACCCCTCCACTTT.

The chain joins TRBV14 to TRBJ2-1, with a weak D call TRBD2 (5 bases). CDR1 SGHDN and CDR2 FVKESK come from the germline V gene. V gave up 2 bases and J gave up 9 bases, with 11 bases separating them. The CDR3 has 13 residues. The CDR3 sequence: CASSQTTRGEQFF. The CDR3 DNA sequence: TGTGCCAGCAGCCAAACTACTAGAGGTGAGCAGTTCTTC.

In its sample, this clone was seen once. The V and J genes are TRBV11-3 and TRBJ2-1; 9 nucleotides agree with TRBD1. The V and J ends lost 3 bases and 9 bases, in that order; junction bases with no gene match: 3. The CDR3 has 13 amino acids. Per the germline V gene, CDR1 is SGHNT and CDR2 is YENEEA. The CDR3, as DNA: TGTGCCAGCAGCTTCGGACAGGGGAGTGAGCAGTTCTTC. Its translation is CASSFGQGSEQFF.

The rearrangement uses TRBV30 and TRBJ1-6; the match to TRBD1 covers 8 bases. CDR3 length: 15 residues. V dropped 1 base and J dropped 2; count of bases not matched to a gene: 1. CDR1 and CDR2 from the germline V gene are GTSNPN and SVGIG (reference sequence). Written as DNA, the CDR3 is TGTGCCTGGAGTGAACAGGGGGCCTATAATTCACCCCTCCACTTT. Amino acid sequence: CAWSEQGAYNSPLHF. The complete variable domain, with remaining parts taken from reference TRBV30 and TRBJ1-6, reads SQTIHQWPATLVQPVGSPLSLECTVEGTSNPNLYWYRQAAGRGLQLLFYSVGIGQISSEVPQNLSASRPQDRQFILSSKKLLLSDSGFYLCAWSEQGAYNSPLHFGNGTRLTVT.

The rearrangement uses TRBV2 and TRBJ2-7; TRBD1 is a possible D gene (6 bases). With 1 base removed from V and 3 bases from J, the gap between germline ends came to 13 bases. There are 15 residues in the CDR3. CDR1 is SNHLY, CDR2 FYNNEI, per germline. CDR3 residues: CASSEGGAGVYEQYF. The CDR3 nucleotides are TGTGCCAGCAGTGAAGGAGGGGCAGGGGTCTACGAGCAGTACTTC.

This clone showed up just once. The gene calls are TRBV12-3 or TRBV12-4 and TRBJ2-5; the D gene is possibly TRBD1 (5 bases). V lost 1 base and J lost 5, with 8 bases in between. The CDR3 totals 13 residues. This CDR3 reads CASSLGTPETQYF. CDR3 in DNA: TGTGCCAGCAGTTTAGGGACACCGGAGACCCAGTACTTC.

V is TRBV5-1 and J is TRBJ2-2; 9 bases map to TRBD2. The germline V gene has CDR1 SGHRS and CDR2 YFSETQ. The CDR3 covers 16 residues. Losses at the gene ends were 0 bases for V and 3 bases for J; bases not matched to a gene: 3. The CDR3 coding sequence is TGCGCCAGCAGCTTGGTAGCGGGGGATTACACCGGGGAGCTGTTTTTT. Amino acids: CASSLVAGDYTGELFF.

This sequence joins TRBV24-1 and TRBJ1-2; no firm D call. Germline values: CDR1 KGHDR, CDR2 SFDVKD. Trimming took 5 bases from V and 4 from J, leaving 10 bases between them. The CDR3 is 13 amino acids. The CDR3 here is CATSGQAFYGYTF. CDR3 bases: TGTGCCACCAGTGGGCAGGCGTTCTATGGCTACACCTTC.

The chain employs TRBV5-1 and TRBJ2-7; 12 bases map to TRBD2. Germline V gives CDR1 SGHRS, CDR2 YFSETQ. V lost 0 bases, J lost 2 bases, and 0 bases stayed unmatched. The CDR3 length is 15 residues. CDR3 nucleotides: TGCGCCAGCAGCTTGGGGACTAGCGGGACCTACGAGCAGTACTTC. This sequence encodes CASSLGTSGTYEQYF. The variable domain in full, with the rest retrieved from reference TRBV5-1 and TRBJ2-7, is KAGVTQTPRYLIKTRGQQVTLSCSPISGHRSVSWYQQTPGQGLQFLFEYFSETQRNKGNFPGRFSGRQFSNSRSEMNVSTLELGDSALYLCASSLGTSGTYEQYFGPGTRLTVT.

Only a few counts were recorded for this clone. The chain links TRBV6-5 to TRBJ2-2; D might be TRBD1 (6 bases). Germline lookup yields CDR1 MNHEY and CDR2 SVGAGI. The CDR3 runs 14 residues. V lost 7 bases and J 0 bases, leaving 9 bases between the germline ends. CDR3 loop: CASKGDANTGELFF. The CDR3 DNA sequence: TGTGCCAGCAAGGGGGACGCGAACACCGGGGAGCTGTTTTTT.

The CDR3 DNA is TGTGCCTGGAGTCGGGACCGAGGAGGGCTGAACACTGAAGCTTTCTTT. As protein: CAWSRDRGGLNTEAFF. The J gene is TRBJ1-1, the V gene TRBV30; D may be TRBD1 (5 bases). The germline V gene encodes CDR1 GTSNPN and CDR2 SVGIG (reference sequence). The V end was cut by 2 bases, the J end by 0 bases, with 16 bases between. This CDR3 contains 16 residues.

The chain uses TRBV6-4 and TRBJ2-1, with 7 positions matching TRBD2. CDR1 MRHNA and CDR2 SNTAGT come from the germline V gene. The CDR3 extends over 10 amino acids. V was clipped by 7 bases and J by 10 bases; unmatched bases: 1. The CDR3 nucleotides read TGTGCCAGCAAGCGGGGAGAGCAGTTCTTC. Encoded protein: CASKRGEQFF.

The rearrangement uses TRBV7-3 and TRBJ1-2; 11 positions agree with TRBD1. From germline, CDR1 is SGHTA and CDR2 FQGTGA. This CDR3 contains 15 residues. The trim removed 5 bases at V and 6 bases at J, leaving 8 bases unmatched. DNA of the CDR3: TGTGCCAGCAGCCCTTCGCGGACAGGGGGCAATGGCTACACCTTC. Translated, it gives CASSPSRTGGNGYTF. The entire variable domain, with the rest obtained from reference TRBV7-3 and TRBJ1-2, is as follows: GAGVSQTPSNKVTEKGKYVELRCDPISGHTALYWYRQSLGQGPEFLIYFQGTGAADDSGLPNDRFFAVRPEGSVSTLKIQRTERGDSAVYLCASSPSRTGGNGYTFGSGTRLTVV.

The chain couples TRBV6-6 to TRBJ1-1; possible D gene TRBD1, 5 bases. V was pared by 2 bases and J by 5 bases, with 12 bases between. Per germline, CDR1 MNHNY and CDR2 SVGAGI (reference sequence). There are 14 residues in the CDR3. The CDR3 spells CASSYGAGVTEAFF. The CDR3 DNA reads as TGTGCCAGCAGTTACGGGGCGGGGGTGACTGAAGCTTTCTTT.

The CDR3 region has the DNA TGTGCCAGCAGCCCGTCCCGGAAAGGGGGCAAGGGCGGCTACACCTTC. It is translated as CASSPSRKGGKGGYTF. V gene TRBV5-4 combines with J gene TRBJ1-2; TRBD1 matches 7 bases. There are 16 residues in the CDR3. V lost 4 bases and J lost 8; bases outside the gene matches: 17. In germline, CDR1 is SGHNT, CDR2 YYREEE (reference sequence).

J is TRBJ1-2 and V is TRBV6-6, with a tentative D call TRBD1 (5 bases). Germline V gene lookup returns CDR1 MNHNY and CDR2 SVGAGI (reference sequence). V lost 5 bases to trimming and J lost 8 bases, with 21 bases between them. CDR3 length: 15 amino acids. The CDR3 DNA follows: TGTGCCAGCAGTACCACCCAGAGGGGAGGAGGCGGCTACACCTTC. This translates into CASSTTQRGGGGYTF.

V usage is TRBV6-6 and J usage is TRBJ2-7; 7 positions match TRBD1. The ends lost 6 bases at V and 2 bases at J; junction bases unmatched: 7. The V gene's germline CDR1 is MNHNY and CDR2 SVGAGI (reference sequence). The CDR3 spans 14 residues. CDR3 residues: CASSLDRVAYEQYF. The CDR3 DNA reads TGTGCCAGCAGCCTTGACAGGGTAGCCTACGAGCAGTACTTC.

V gene TRBV30 combines with J gene TRBJ1-2; possibly TRBD1 for D (6 bases). The V end was cut by 4 bases, the J end by 8 bases, with 17 bases between. Germline lookup yields CDR1 GTSNPN and CDR2 SVGIG (reference sequence). This CDR3 is built from 13 residues. CDR3 residues: CAWKARGISGYTF. In nucleotides, the CDR3 is TGTGCCTGGAAAGCCAGGGGAATCTCGGGCTACACCTTC.

Comment on this clone: One junction end does not reproduce the germline sequence, and a read error may be involved. This sequence joins TRBV7-2 and TRBJ2-7; 11 bases agree with TRBD2. Germline CDR1 reads SGHTA; CDR2 reads FQGNSA. The CDR3 consists of 14 residues. The CDR3 sequence is CASRLAGGTYEQYF. CDR3 DNA sequence: TGTGCCAGCAGATTAGCGGGGGGGACCTACGAGCAGTACTTC.

The V gene is TRBV10-3, the J gene TRBJ2-3; 8 bases agree with TRBD2. The CDR3 contains 16 residues. V was pared by 2 bases and J by 0 bases, with 4 bases of the junction left unmatched. From germline, CDR1 is ENHRY and CDR2 SYGVKD. The CDR3 here is CAISEGLAGSTDTQYF. The CDR3 coding sequence is TGTGCCATCAGTGAGGGGTTAGCGGGGAGCACAGATACGCAGTATTTT.

The chain couples TRBV7-3 to TRBJ2-1; 14 positions agree with TRBD2. J lost 7 bases, V lost 2 bases, and 1 base had no gene match. Per the germline V gene, CDR1 is SGHTA and CDR2 is FQGTGA. The CDR3 runs 15 residues. The CDR3 DNA sequence: TGTGCCAGCAGCTTAGGGACTAGCGGGGGAAATGAGCAGTTCTTC. As protein: CASSLGTSGGNEQFF. Looking up the rest from reference TRBV7-3 and TRBJ2-1 gives the full variable domain: GAGVSQTPSNKVTEKGKYVELRCDPISGHTALYWYRQSLGQGPEFLIYFQGTGAADDSGLPNDRFFAVRPEGSVSTLKIQRTERGDSAVYLCASSLGTSGGNEQFFGPGTRLTVL.

The rearrangement links TRBV30 to TRBJ1-5; 9 bases match TRBD1. Germline-derived CDR1 and CDR2 are GTSNPN and SVGIG (reference sequence). J lost 1 base, V lost 1 base, and 2 bases had no gene match. There are 15 residues in the CDR3. The CDR3 loop is CAWSAGQGSNQPQHF. The CDR3 DNA follows: TGTGCCTGGAGTGCGGGACAGGGAAGCAATCAGCCCCAGCATTTT.

CDR3: CASSPETGRGGYTF. CDR3 nucleotides: TGTGCCAGCTCACCAGAGACAGGACGAGGTGGCTACACCTTC. The chain recombines TRBV18 with TRBJ1-2; D is possibly TRBD1 (6 bases). The V gene's germline CDR1 is KGHSH and CDR2 LQKENI. The ends were cut back, 2 bases at V and 7 bases at J, with 14 bases in the middle. This CDR3 spans 14 amino acids.

V usage is TRBV11-2 and J usage is TRBJ1-5, with TRBD1 identical over 9 bases. From germline, CDR1 is SGHAT and CDR2 FQNNGV. With V trimmed by 5 bases and J by 2 bases, 16 bases remained unmatched. This CDR3 has 19 amino acids. This chain's CDR3 is CASSTEFPAWTGGNQPQHF. The DNA of the CDR3 is TGTGCCAGCAGCACCGAGTTCCCGGCATGGACAGGGGGCAATCAGCCCCAGCATTTT.

CDR3 nucleotide sequence: TGTGCCAGTAGTATGGAACAGTACACCGGGGAGCTGTTTTTT. Translation gives CASSMEQYTGELFF. The rearrangement links TRBV19 to TRBJ2-2, with D uncertain. The germline CDR1 and CDR2 sequences are LNHDA and SQIVND (reference sequence). CDR3 size: 14 residues. The ends were cut back, 3 bases at V and 3 bases at J, with 8 bases in the middle.

The rearrangement joins TRBV28 to TRBJ1-1; 10 bases are a match to TRBD1. The V segment lost 2 bases and the J segment 10 bases; nucleotides outside the gene matches: 10. In germline, CDR1 is MDHEN, CDR2 SYDVKM. The CDR3 loop spans 15 amino acids. The DNA of the CDR3 is TGTGCCAGCAGTTTAGACAGGGGGCCAGCCCGACGAGCTTTCTTT. This gives the protein CASSLDRGPARRAFF.

This clone was observed a single time. The rearrangement uses TRBV10-3 and TRBJ2-7, with 7 bases matching TRBD1. The CDR3 has 14 residues. With V trimmed by 6 bases and J by 2 bases, 7 bases remained unmatched. CDR1 is ENHRY and CDR2 is SYGVKD in the germline V gene. The CDR3 DNA reads TGTGCCATCAGGACAGGGCTACTACCCTACGAGCAGTACTTC. Encoded protein: CAIRTGLLPYEQYF.

The chain uses TRBV19 and TRBJ1-2; a weak D match, TRBD1 (6 bases). The V end was cut by 7 bases, the J end by 4 bases, with 16 bases between. The CDR3 has 14 residues. The germline V gene has CDR1 LNHDA and CDR2 SQIVND (reference sequence). The CDR3 sequence: CASTRRGQLYGYTF. In DNA, the CDR3 is TGTGCCAGTACACGCCGGGGACAACTCTATGGCTACACCTTC.

This rearrangement joins TRBV7-2 to TRBJ2-7; 12 bases fit TRBD2. The J segment lost 2 bases and the V segment lost 5 bases, leaving 4 bases of the junction unmatched. There are 15 residues in the CDR3. From germline, CDR1 is SGHTA and CDR2 FQGNSA. The CDR3 loop reads CASSHRTSGTYEQYF. The DNA of the CDR3 is TGTGCCAGCAGCCACAGGACTAGCGGGACCTACGAGCAGTACTTC.

The chain links TRBV11-2 to TRBJ2-5; TRBD2 agrees at 8 bases. The trim removed 5 bases at V and 5 bases at J, leaving 19 bases unmatched. The CDR3 consists of 18 residues. Germline V CDR1 and CDR2: SGHAT, FQNNGV. The CDR3 loop reads CASSPTAVIAGSGETQYF. The CDR3, as DNA: TGTGCCAGCAGCCCGACCGCCGTCATAGCGGGATCAGGGGAGACCCAGTACTTC.

The CDR3 bases are TGTGCCAGTGAGGGGGCGGACAGCGGGAATCAGCCCCAGCATTTT. Its translation is CASEGADSGNQPQHF. V usage is TRBV19 and J usage is TRBJ1-5; TRBD1 matches at 7 bases. V trimming: 8 bases; J trimming: 4 bases; junction bases outside the gene matches: 11. The germline V gene has CDR1 LNHDA and CDR2 SQIVND (reference sequence). The CDR3 extends over 15 amino acids. Full variable domain (missing parts from reference TRBV19 and TRBJ1-5): DGGITQSPKYLFRKEGQNVTLSCEQNLNHDAMYWYRQDPGQGLRLIYYSQIVNDFQKGDIAEGYSVSREKKESFPLTVTSAQKNPTAFYLCASEGADSGNQPQHFGDGTRLSIL.

The genes are TRBV10-1 and TRBJ2-2; D might be TRBD1 (6 bases). V gave up 4 bases and J gave up 1 base, with 10 bases separating them. There are 15 residues in the CDR3. Germline V gene sequence: CDR1 WNHNN, CDR2 SYGVQD (reference sequence). CDR3 sequence: CASSARTENTGELFF. CDR3 sequence (DNA): TGCGCCAGCAGTGCTAGGACAGAGAACACCGGGGAGCTGTTTTTT.